This TCR beta chain is from a study of naive and memory T cell subsets. Notes on the study in general: Diversity fell and Gini index rose from naive through CM, EM, EMRA. Naive and memory subsets had different power law exponents for TCR abundance. Possibly reflecting memory cells re-expressing CD45RA, a few larger clonotypes occurred in naive repertoires, especially CD8.

For this clonotype: No antigen is known for it.

The CDR3 is made up of 14 amino acids. J was trimmed by 7 bases and V by 5 bases; bases with no gene match: 1. The germline V gene has CDR1 MNHEY and CDR2 SMNVEV (reference sequence). After the first PCR, alpha and beta chain libraries were processed separately. Two oligonucleotides, mixed equimolar, formed the beta constant-region primer covering TRBC1 and TRBC2. Four rounds of PCR amplified the ligated cDNA using nested alpha and beta constant-region primers plus SP2. TCRdb ran MiXCR on the UMI-ligation and nested PCR reads and lists one entry per CDR3 protein. The top ten clones hold about 3% of a sample with more than 95,000 distinct CDR3 sequences, roughly 15% of them seen once.

This TCR was recovered from a human donor in good health. The sample comprised naive CD8+ T cells from blood. V usage is TRBV27 and J usage is TRBJ2-1, with TRBD2 identical over 14 bases. CDR3 DNA: TGTGCCAGCAGTAGGACTAGCGGGGGGAATGAGCAGTTCTTC. Its protein product is CASSRTSGGNEQFF.